The 3 T cell receptor beta chains reported below all come from one sample, sequenced in a study of human T cells and chemical hapten exposure. Specified time point: patch test 3, about 24 weeks after DPC sensitization. Specified treatment: therapeutic diphenylcyclopropenone sensitization with weekly scalp DPC. One entry per CDR3 protein results from TCRdb running MiXCR on the RACE reads. Altogether around 130,000 distinct CDR3 sequences are present, around 11% being singletons, with the ten largest covering around 2.5%. Here the sequenced sample was whole blood, taken in connection with sensitization to the hapten diphenylcyclopropenone (DPC). The receptors come from a woman aged 45-65 years with alopecia areata. Some clones in this sample may be carry-over from other donors' samples.

V gene TRBV7-2 combines with J gene TRBJ1-3; D perhaps matches TRBD1 (5 bases). CDR3 length: 16 residues. The germline CDR1 and CDR2 sequences are SGHTA and FQGNSA. Trimming pared 1 base from V and 0 bases from J, leaving 10 bases between. CDR3 loop: CASSLGSGLSGNTIYF. CDR3 sequence (DNA): TGTGCCAGCAGCTTAGGATCAGGGCTCTCTGGAAACACCATATATTTT.

The CDR3 DNA reads as TGTGCCAGCAGTAACACAGGGGGAGGCAATGAGCAGTTCTTC. This codes for CASSNTGGGNEQFF. This chain joins TRBV12-3 or TRBV12-4 and TRBJ2-1; 8 nucleotides line up with TRBD1. Trimming removed 5 bases from V and 6 bases from J; junction bases left unmatched: 6. The CDR3 consists of 14 residues.

This clonotype was counted between two and nine times. The chain recombines TRBV5-1 with TRBJ1-2, with D tentatively TRBD1 (6 bases). The CDR3 runs to 13 residues. CDR1 and CDR2 from the germline V gene are SGHRS and YFSETQ. V was cut by 3 bases and J by 5 bases, with 11 bases left in between. The CDR3 is CASSSTGTYGYTF. In nucleotides, the CDR3 is TGCGCCAGCAGCTCGACAGGCACATATGGCTACACCTTC.